Listed below are T cell receptor beta chains from one sample, sequenced in a study of blood T cell repertoires in COVID-19. Using immunoSEQ multiplex PCR, the repertoire was profiled, and TCRdb retains in-frame clones only, with some absent. This sample has 200,000 to 300,000 clones, with approximately 86% found just once. Sequenced material: peripheral blood. The receptors shown here come from a woman aged 55-69 years who had recovered from COVID-19. Both conserved end residues are part of each CDR3. A D gene is named only where the DNA matches it firmly. Part of the rows lack a size; the others show once, few, many or a class for expanded clones.

v_call	j_call	d_call	clone_size	cdr3_aa	cdr3_nt
TRBV28	TRBJ2-2	TRBD1	once	CASSVYAGQGNTGELFF	TGTGCCAGCAGTGTTTACGCGGGACAGGGGAACACCGGGGAGCTGTTTTTT
TRBV4-3	TRBJ1-4	TRBD1	.	CASSQEPTGTGFNEKLFF	TGCGCCAGCAGCCAAGAACCGACGGGGACAGGGTTTAATGAAAAACTGTTTTTT
TRBV10-3	TRBJ2-1	TRBD1	.	CAISESQGARLGEQFF	TGTGCCATCAGTGAGTCCCAGGGGGCAAGATTGGGTGAGCAGTTCTTC
TRBV28	TRBJ2-7	.	.	CASSWGGQLVYEQYF	TGTGCCAGCAGTTGGGGGGGACAACTCGTCTACGAGCAGTACTTC
TRBV10-3	TRBJ1-1	.	.	CAISETQTGEAFF	TGTGCCATCAGTGAGACACAAACAGGGGAAGCTTTCTTT
TRBV12-3/TRBV12-4	TRBJ1-1	.	.	CASSLRGTEAFF	TGTGCCAGCAGTTTAAGGGGCACTGAAGCTTTCTTT
TRBV6-5	TRBJ2-7	.	.	CASSYSISAYEQYF	TGTGCCAGCAGTTACTCGATCAGCGCCTACGAGCAGTACTTC
TRBV5-1	TRBJ2-2	TRBD2	.	CASSLGTSAGELFF	TGCGCCAGCAGCTTGGGGACTAGCGCCGGGGAGCTGTTTTTT
TRBV6-6	TRBJ1-2	TRBD1	.	CASSRQGYGYTF	TGTGCCAGCAGTAGACAGGGGTATGGCTACACCTTC
TRBV10-3	TRBJ1-5	.	.	CAISESNRDHQPQHF	TGTGCCATCAGTGAGTCCAACAGGGACCATCAGCCCCAGCATTTT
TRBV9	TRBJ1-1	.	.	CASSVGSVMNTEAFF	TGTGCCAGCAGCGTAGGTTCCGTAATGAACACTGAAGCTTTCTTT
TRBV9	TRBJ2-7	.	few	CASSVSQYPSYEQYF	TGTGCCAGCAGCGTAAGTCAGTACCCCTCCTACGAGCAGTACTTC
TRBV7-7	TRBJ2-5	TRBD2	.	CASSRSGGLQETQYF	TGTGCTAGCAGCCGTAGCGGGGGCCTTCAAGAGACCCAGTACTTC
TRBV15	TRBJ2-1	TRBD2	.	CATSEGTSALADEQFF	TGTGCCACCAGCGAGGGTACTAGCGCCCTGGCCGATGAGCAGTTCTTC
TRBV28	TRBJ1-2	.	.	CASIQSGGLYGYTF	TGTGCCAGCATCCAATCCGGGGGACTTTATGGCTACACCTTC
TRBV6-5	TRBJ2-3	TRBD2	.	CASSLRGGGTDTQYF	TGTGCCAGCAGTCTCCGCGGGGGAGGCACAGATACGCAGTATTTT
TRBV19	TRBJ2-3	TRBD1	.	CASSKRQGFLDTQYF	TGTGCCAGTAGTAAACGACAGGGCTTTCTCGATACGCAGTATTTT
TRBV18	TRBJ2-7	TRBD1	.	CASSPSPGQGLSEQYF	TGTGCCAGCTCACCATCTCCGGGACAGGGCTTAAGCGAGCAGTACTTC
TRBV19	TRBJ2-7	TRBD2	.	CASSIQRGGGEQYF	TGTGCCAGTAGTATTCAGCGGGGCGGGGGCGAGCAGTACTTC
TRBV19	TRBJ2-5	TRBD1	.	CASSSLIVGQGMETQYF	TGTGCCAGTAGTTCTCTAATTGTGGGACAGGGTATGGAGACCCAGTACTTC
TRBV4-3	TRBJ1-5	.	.	CASSQDFGSKRPQHF	TGCGCCAGCAGCCAAGACTTTGGAAGTAAGCGGCCCCAGCATTTT
TRBV7-7	TRBJ2-5	TRBD2	few	CASSLAGRGELVETQYF	TGTGCTAGCAGCTTAGCGGGGCGGGGGGAATTAGTAGAGACCCAGTACTTC
TRBV29-1	TRBJ1-4	TRBD1	.	CSVEEGWGTGNEKLFF	TGCAGCGTTGAAGAGGGATGGGGGACAGGGAACGAAAAACTGTTTTTT
TRBV6-2/TRBV6-3	TRBJ1-3	TRBD1	.	CASSGRRQGPFYF	TGTGCCAGCAGTGGCAGAAGACAGGGGCCGTTTTATTTT
TRBV27	TRBJ2-3	.	.	CASTRGGGPSTDTQYF	TGTGCCAGCACCCGGGGAGGGGGGCCTAGCACAGATACGCAGTATTTT
TRBV24-1	TRBJ2-7	TRBD1	.	CATSGGTGGHEQYF	TGTGCCACCAGTGGGGGGACAGGGGGCCACGAGCAGTACTTC
TRBV6-2/TRBV6-3	TRBJ1-5	.	few	CASSYQWSGPQHF	TGTGCCAGCAGTTACCAATGGAGTGGGCCCCAGCATTTT
TRBV7-9	TRBJ2-7	TRBD1	once	CASRSGQSDYEQYF	TGTGCCAGCAGGTCGGGACAGTCTGACTACGAGCAGTACTTC
TRBV29-1	TRBJ2-2	.	.	CSVDTGLDTGELFF	TGCAGCGTTGACACCGGACTGGACACCGGGGAGCTGTTTTTT
TRBV7-2	TRBJ1-2	.	.	CASSLGRAEGYGYTF	TGTGCCAGCAGCTTAGGAAGGGCCGAGGGCTATGGCTACACCTTC
TRBV5-1	TRBJ1-4	.	few	CASSLPGTTNEKLFF	TGCGCCAGCAGCTTGCCCGGGACAACTAATGAAAAACTGTTTTTT
TRBV5-1	TRBJ2-2	.	.	CASSPEIQGTGELFF	TGCGCCAGCAGCCCAGAAATACAGGGTACCGGGGAGCTGTTTTTT
TRBV3-1/TRBV3-2	TRBJ1-2	TRBD1	.	CASSQAYSRDRAVGGYTF	TGTGCCAGCAGCCAAGCGTACTCCCGGGACAGGGCTGTTGGTGGCTACACCTTC
TRBV7-9	TRBJ1-1	.	.	CASSLTVRRGTEAFF	TGTGCCAGCAGCTTAACCGTCCGGCGGGGCACTGAAGCTTTCTTT
TRBV28	TRBJ1-4	TRBD1	few	CASQATPHPTLRDRGENVEKLFF	TGTGCCAGCCAAGCCACACCCCACCCTACCCTCCGGGACAGGGGGGAGAATGTTGAAAAACTGTTTTTT
TRBV3-1/TRBV3-2	TRBJ2-5	.	.	CASRGAETQYF	TGTGCCAGCAGGGGCGCGGAGACCCAGTACTTC
TRBV7-9	TRBJ1-6	TRBD1	.	CASSPWGGQGRSPLHF	TGTGCCAGCAGCCCCTGGGGGGGACAGGGCCGATCACCCCTCCACTTT
TRBV19	TRBJ2-4	.	.	CASSIGGTARDIQYF	TGTGCCAGTAGTATAGGAGGCACCGCACGGGACATTCAGTACTTC
TRBV29-1	TRBJ2-1	TRBD1	.	CSVGGQGPNEQFF	TGCAGCGTTGGGGGACAGGGTCCCAATGAGCAGTTCTTC
TRBV7-3	TRBJ1-1	.	.	CASSLTGQGSAEAFF	TGTGCCAGCAGCCTAACCGGCCAGGGGAGTGCTGAAGCTTTCTTT
TRBV7-9	TRBJ1-2	TRBD1	few	CASSTGTGLGYTF	TGTGCCAGCAGCACCGGGACAGGGCTTGGCTACACCTTC
TRBV7-2	TRBJ1-6	TRBD1	.	CASRQDRGSLGSPLHF	TGTGCCAGCAGACAGGACAGGGGTTCTTTGGGTTCACCCCTCCACTTT
TRBV9	TRBJ1-1	.	few	CASSVGQGANTEAFF	TGTGCCAGCAGCGTAGGCCAGGGCGCGAACACTGAAGCTTTCTTT
TRBV12-1	TRBJ1-2	.	.	CASSASTEESNYGYTF	TGTGCCAGCAGCGCTTCGACGGAGGAATCCAACTATGGCTACACCTTC
TRBV4-1	TRBJ1-4	.	.	CASSQIPGDIATNEKLFF	TGCGCCAGCAGCCAAATTCCAGGGGACATAGCAACTAATGAAAAACTGTTTTTT
TRBV5-4	TRBJ1-1	TRBD1	.	CASSFYIHQGGTEAFF	TGTGCCAGCAGCTTCTATATTCATCAGGGGGGTACTGAAGCTTTCTTT
TRBV28	TRBJ1-2	TRBD1	once	CEGTGVVDYGYTF	TGTGAGGGGACAGGGGTGGTGGACTATGGCTACACCTTC
TRBV12-3/TRBV12-4	TRBJ1-2	.	.	CASKTGWSGYTF	TGTGCCAGCAAAACAGGGTGGAGTGGCTACACCTTC
TRBV18	TRBJ1-4	TRBD1	.	CASSPPGQGGEKLFF	TGTGCCAGCTCACCGCCGGGACAGGGGGGCGAAAAACTGTTTTTT
TRBV4-3	TRBJ2-7	TRBD2	.	CASSQEATSGGVYEQYF	TGCGCCAGCAGCCAAGAGGCGACTAGCGGGGGAGTTTACGAGCAGTACTTC
TRBV10-3	TRBJ2-2	TRBD2	.	CAISEGKRGGDNTGELFF	TGTGCCATCAGTGAGGGAAAGCGGGGGGGCGACAACACCGGGGAGCTGTTTTTT
TRBV9	TRBJ2-7	TRBD2	once	CASSPRLAGAYEQYF	TGTGCCAGCAGCCCAAGACTAGCGGGGGCCTACGAGCAGTACTTC
TRBV9	TRBJ1-3	TRBD1	.	CASSAGQGTGNTIYF	TGTGCCAGCAGCGCGGGACAGGGAACTGGAAACACCATATATTTT